This T cell receptor (beta chain) was retrieved from a study of identical twins (dated by TCRdb to about 2016). At the level of the whole study: The study deep-sequenced TCR alpha and beta repertoires from monozygotic twins, unrelated adults of various ages and cord blood to test whether fetal clonotypes persist. To rule out contamination, replicate twin experiments were performed at different times with different library preparation protocols. Study-level results and caveats: Invariant T cells such as MAIT and iNKT could partly confound zero-insertion analyses, although diverse VJ usage argued against such confounding for most clonotypes. Compared with coincidental sharing between unrelated individuals, out-of-frame TCR alpha sequences shared between twins showed an excess of sequences with low generation probability. Because the same donors could not be followed over many years, the conclusions relied on cross-sectional statistical analysis. Abundant cord blood beta clonotypes had fewer insertions, young adult naive repertoires showed a similar but weaker trend, and memory repertoires showed no such trend. In beta out-of-frame sequences, excess twin sharing was weaker, because having fewer shared sequences lowered the signal-to-noise ratio. In monozygotic twins, recombination models systematically underestimated out-of-frame TCR alpha sharing, but the models matched the sharing seen between unrelated individuals.

This clonotype was found a few times. What antigen it recognizes has not been identified. No per-base quality is available; no much larger clone lies one base away. Relative to germline, V is 6 bases shorter and J is 0 bases shorter, with 15 bases between their ends. As encoded in the germline V gene, CDR1 is MDHEN while CDR2 is SYDVKM. The CDR3 covers 16 residues, taking in both the cysteine and the phenylalanine. The read is trimmed to its CDR3 DNA, 48 bases read in frame from base 1. Every donor was a healthy Caucasian. The twin cohort consisted of three pairs of female monozygotic twins, all aged roughly 18 to 29 years. CD4+ and CD8+ T cell populations were isolated with positive isolation kits from Invitrogen. Receptor amplification or capture employed 5' RACE. Sequencer: Illumina HiSeq 2000. A universal primer binding site was added through template switching, and the final cDNA carried a unique molecular identifier so that TCR cDNA molecules could be counted accurately. Specific primers in the conserved constant-segment region were used to synthesize first-strand cDNA for TCR alpha and beta chains. To control for contamination, every cDNA library was double barcoded, receiving both a SMART-Mk sample barcode and Illumina barcodes. TruSeq adapter sequences along with Illumina sample barcodes were introduced in two successive PCR steps. TCR alpha and beta cDNA libraries were sequenced on the Illumina HiSeq platform with custom primers. Turning to the authors' computational methods: MiGEC processed the raw reads to extract unique molecular identifiers, while MiXCR was used to determine the CDR3 positions. For each individual, recombination models were inferred using an EM algorithm with the repgenHMM and IGoR tools. The tcR package in R was used for shared clonotype analysis, with sharing normalized by the product of cloneset sizes. To study raw recombination free of thymic and clonal selection effects, out-of-frame nonproductive sequences were analyzed. The public reads were reprocessed in TCRdb via fastp at Q25 and MiXCR, keeping in-frame beta chains. Identical CDR3 protein sequences are pooled into one entry, listed with their most common genes and DNA. TCRdb's processing, not the study's, gives the V and J calls here. For this sample there are 200,000 to 250,000 distinct CDR3 sequences; 6.5% to 9% appear just once. Around 5% of the sample is held by the ten biggest clonotypes.

These data also formed part of another study, on yellow fever vaccine responses in identical twins. The second paper further reports: According to the authors, in identical twins the way T cells responded to vaccination appeared partly convergent and partly personalized. The study precisely tracked vaccine-responding T cell clones in identical twins.

This sequence originates from a woman between 18 and 30 years old in good health. Source material: CD8+ T cells sorted from blood. The chain employs TRBV28 and TRBJ2-1; tentative D gene TRBD1, with 6 bases matching. DNA sequence: TGTGCCAGCAGCACAAGACAGGACAACTCCTACAATGAGCAGTTCTTC. Its protein product is CASSTRQDNSYNEQFF. Reference TRBV28 and TRBJ2-1 proteins supply the regions before and after the CDR3; the full variable domain is: DVKVTQSSRYLVKRTGEKVFLECVQDMDHENMFWYRQDPGLGLRLIYFSYDVKMKEKGDIPEGYSVSREKKERFSLILESASTNQTSMYLCASSTRQDNSYNEQFFGPGTRLTVL.